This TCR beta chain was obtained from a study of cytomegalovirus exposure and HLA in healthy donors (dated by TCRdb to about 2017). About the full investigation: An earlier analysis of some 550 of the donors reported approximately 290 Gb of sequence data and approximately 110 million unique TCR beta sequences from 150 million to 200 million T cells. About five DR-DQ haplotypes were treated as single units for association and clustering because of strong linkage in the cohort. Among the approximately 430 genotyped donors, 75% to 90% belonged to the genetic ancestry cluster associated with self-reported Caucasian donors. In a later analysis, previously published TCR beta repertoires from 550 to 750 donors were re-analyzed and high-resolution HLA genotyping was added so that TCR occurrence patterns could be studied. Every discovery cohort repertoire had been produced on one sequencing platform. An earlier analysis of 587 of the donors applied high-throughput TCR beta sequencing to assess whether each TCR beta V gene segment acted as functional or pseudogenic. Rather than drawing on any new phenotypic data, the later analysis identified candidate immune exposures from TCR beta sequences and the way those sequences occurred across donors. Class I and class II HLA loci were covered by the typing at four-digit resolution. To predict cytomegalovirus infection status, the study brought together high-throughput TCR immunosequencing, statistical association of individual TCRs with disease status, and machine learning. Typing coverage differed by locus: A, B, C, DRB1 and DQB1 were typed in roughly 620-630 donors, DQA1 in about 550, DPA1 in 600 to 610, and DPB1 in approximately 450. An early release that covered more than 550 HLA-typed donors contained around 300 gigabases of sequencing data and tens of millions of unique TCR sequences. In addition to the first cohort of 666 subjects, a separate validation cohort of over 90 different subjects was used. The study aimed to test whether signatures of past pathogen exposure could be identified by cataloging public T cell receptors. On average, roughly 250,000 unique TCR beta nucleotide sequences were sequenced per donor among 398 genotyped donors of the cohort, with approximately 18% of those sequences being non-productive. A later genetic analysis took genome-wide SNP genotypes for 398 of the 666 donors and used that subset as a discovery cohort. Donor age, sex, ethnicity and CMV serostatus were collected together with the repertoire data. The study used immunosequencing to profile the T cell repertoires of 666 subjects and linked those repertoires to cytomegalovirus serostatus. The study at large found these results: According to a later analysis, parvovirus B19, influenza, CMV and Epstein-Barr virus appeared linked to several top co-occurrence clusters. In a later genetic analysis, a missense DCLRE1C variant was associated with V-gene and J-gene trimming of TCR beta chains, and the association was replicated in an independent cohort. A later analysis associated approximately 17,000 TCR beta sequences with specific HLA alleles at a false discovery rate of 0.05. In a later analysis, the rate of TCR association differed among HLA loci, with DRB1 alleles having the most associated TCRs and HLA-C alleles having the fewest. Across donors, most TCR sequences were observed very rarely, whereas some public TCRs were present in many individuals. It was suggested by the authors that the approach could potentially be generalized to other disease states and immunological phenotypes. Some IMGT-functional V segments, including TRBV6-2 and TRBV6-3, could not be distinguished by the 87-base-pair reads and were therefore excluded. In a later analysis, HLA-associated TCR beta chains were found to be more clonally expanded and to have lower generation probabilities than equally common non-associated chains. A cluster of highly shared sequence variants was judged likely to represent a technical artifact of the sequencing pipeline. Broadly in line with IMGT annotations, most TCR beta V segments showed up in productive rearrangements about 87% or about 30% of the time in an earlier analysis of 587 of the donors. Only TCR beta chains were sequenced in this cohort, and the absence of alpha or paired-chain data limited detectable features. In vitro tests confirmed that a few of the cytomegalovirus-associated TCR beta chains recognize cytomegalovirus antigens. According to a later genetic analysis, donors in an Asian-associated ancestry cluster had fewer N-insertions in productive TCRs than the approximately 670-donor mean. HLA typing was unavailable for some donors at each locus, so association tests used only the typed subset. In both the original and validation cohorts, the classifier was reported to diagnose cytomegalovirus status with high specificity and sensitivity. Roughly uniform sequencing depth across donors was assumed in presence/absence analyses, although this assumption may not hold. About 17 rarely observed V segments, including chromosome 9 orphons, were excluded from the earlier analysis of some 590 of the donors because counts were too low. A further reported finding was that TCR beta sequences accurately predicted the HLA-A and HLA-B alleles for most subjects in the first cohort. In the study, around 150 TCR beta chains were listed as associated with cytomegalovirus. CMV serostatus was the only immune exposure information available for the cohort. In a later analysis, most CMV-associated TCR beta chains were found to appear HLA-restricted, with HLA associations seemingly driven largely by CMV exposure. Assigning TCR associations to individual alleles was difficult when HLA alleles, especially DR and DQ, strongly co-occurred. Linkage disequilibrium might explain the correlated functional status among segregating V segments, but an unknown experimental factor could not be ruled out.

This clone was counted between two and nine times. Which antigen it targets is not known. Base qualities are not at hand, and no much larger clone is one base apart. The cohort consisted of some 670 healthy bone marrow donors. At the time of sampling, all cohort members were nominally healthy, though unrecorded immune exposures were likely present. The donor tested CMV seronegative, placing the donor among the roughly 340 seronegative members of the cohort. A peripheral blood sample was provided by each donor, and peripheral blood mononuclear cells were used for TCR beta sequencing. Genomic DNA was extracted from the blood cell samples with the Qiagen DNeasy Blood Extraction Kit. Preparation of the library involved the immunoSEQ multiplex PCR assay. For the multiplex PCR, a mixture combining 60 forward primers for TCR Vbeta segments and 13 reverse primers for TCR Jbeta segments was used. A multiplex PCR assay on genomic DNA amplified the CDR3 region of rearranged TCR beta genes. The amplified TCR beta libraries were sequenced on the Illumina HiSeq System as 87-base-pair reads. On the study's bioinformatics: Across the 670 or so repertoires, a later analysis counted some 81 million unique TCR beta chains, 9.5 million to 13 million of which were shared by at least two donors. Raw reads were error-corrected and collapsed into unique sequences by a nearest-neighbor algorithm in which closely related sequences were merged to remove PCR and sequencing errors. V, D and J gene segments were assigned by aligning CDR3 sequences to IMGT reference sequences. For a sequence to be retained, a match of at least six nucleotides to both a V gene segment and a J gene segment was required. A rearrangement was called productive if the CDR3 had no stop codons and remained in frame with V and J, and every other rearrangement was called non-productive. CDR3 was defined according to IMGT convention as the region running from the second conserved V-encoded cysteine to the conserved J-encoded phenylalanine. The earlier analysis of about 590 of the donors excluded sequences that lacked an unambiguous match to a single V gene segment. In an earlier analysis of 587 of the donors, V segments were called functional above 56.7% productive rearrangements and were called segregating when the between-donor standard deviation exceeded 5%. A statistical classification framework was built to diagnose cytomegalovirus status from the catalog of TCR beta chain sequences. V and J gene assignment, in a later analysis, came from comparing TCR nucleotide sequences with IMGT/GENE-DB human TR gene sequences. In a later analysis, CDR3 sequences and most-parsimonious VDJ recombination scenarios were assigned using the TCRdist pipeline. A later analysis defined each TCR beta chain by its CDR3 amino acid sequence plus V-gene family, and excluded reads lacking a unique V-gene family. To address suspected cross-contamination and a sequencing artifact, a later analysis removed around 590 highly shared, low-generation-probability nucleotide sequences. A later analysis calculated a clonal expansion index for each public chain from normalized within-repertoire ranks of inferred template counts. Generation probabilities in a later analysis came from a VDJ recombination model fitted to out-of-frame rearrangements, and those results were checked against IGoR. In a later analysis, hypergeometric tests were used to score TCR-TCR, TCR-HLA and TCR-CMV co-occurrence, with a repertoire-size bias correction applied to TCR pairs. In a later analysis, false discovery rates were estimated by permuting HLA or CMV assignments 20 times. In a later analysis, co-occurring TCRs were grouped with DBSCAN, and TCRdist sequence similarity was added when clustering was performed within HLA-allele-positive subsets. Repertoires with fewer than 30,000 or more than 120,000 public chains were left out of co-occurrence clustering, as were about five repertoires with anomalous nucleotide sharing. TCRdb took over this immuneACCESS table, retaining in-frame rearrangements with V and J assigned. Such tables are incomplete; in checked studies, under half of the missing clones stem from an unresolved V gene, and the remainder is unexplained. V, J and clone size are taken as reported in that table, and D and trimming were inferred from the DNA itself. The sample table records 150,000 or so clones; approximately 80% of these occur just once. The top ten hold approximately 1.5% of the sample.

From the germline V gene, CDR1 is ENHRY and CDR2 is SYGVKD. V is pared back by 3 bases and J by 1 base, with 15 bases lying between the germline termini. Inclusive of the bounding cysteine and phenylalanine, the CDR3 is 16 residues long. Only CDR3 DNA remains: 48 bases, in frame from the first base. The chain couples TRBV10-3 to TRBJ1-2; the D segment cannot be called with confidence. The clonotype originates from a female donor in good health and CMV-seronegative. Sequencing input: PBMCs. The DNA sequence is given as TGTGCCATCAGTGACCCTGAGTGGGAGATTAACTATGGCTACACCTTC. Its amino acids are CAISDPEWEINYGYTF.